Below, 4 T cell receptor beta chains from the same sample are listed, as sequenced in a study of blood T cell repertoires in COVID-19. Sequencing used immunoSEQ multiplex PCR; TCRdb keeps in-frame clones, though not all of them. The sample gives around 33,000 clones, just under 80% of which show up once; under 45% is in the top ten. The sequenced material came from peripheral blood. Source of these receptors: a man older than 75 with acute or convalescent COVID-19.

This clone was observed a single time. CDR3 loop: CATSRGDSAAYEQYF. CDR3 DNA: TGTGCCACCAGCAGAGGGGACTCAGCGGCCTACGAGCAGTACTTC. This chain joins TRBV15 and TRBJ2-7; D possibly corresponds to TRBD2 (6 bases). V gave up 1 base and J gave up 2 bases, with 12 bases separating them. The CDR3 covers 15 residues. In germline, CDR1 is LNHNV, CDR2 YYDKDF (reference sequence).

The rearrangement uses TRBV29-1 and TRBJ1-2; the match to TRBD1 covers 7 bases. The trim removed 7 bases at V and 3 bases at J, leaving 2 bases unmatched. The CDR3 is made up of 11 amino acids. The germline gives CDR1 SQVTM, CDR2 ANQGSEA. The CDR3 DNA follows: TGCAGCGGCGGGACAGACTATGGCTACACCTTC. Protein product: CSGGTDYGYTF.

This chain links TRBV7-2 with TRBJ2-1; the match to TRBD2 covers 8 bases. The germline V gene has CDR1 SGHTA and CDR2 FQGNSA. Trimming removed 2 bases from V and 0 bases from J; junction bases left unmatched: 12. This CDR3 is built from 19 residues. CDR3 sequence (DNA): TGTGCCAGCAGCTTAAGGCGGAGCGGGGGCCCCAGCTCCTACAATGAGCAGTTCTTC. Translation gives CASSLRRSGGPSSYNEQFF.

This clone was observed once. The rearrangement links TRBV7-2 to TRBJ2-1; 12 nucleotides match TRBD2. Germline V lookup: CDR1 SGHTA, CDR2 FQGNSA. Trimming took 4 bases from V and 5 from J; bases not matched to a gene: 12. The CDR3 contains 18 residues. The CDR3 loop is CASSSSPPGLAGNNEQFF. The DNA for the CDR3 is TGTGCCAGCAGCTCCAGCCCCCCGGGACTAGCGGGCAACAATGAGCAGTTCTTC.